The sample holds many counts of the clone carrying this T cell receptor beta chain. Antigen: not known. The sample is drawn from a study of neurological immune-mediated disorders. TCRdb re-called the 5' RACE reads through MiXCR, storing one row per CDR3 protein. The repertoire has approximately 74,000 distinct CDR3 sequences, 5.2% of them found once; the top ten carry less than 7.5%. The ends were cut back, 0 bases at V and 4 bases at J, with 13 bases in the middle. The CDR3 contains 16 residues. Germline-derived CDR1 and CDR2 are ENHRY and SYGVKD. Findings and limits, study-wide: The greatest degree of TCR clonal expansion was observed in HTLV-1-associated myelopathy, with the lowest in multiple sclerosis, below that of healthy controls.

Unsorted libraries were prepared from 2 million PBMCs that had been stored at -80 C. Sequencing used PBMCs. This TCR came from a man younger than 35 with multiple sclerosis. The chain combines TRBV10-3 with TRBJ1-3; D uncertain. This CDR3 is CAISESIKTSGNTIYF. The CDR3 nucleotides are TGTGCCATCAGTGAGTCGATAAAGACCTCCGGAAACACCATATATTTT.